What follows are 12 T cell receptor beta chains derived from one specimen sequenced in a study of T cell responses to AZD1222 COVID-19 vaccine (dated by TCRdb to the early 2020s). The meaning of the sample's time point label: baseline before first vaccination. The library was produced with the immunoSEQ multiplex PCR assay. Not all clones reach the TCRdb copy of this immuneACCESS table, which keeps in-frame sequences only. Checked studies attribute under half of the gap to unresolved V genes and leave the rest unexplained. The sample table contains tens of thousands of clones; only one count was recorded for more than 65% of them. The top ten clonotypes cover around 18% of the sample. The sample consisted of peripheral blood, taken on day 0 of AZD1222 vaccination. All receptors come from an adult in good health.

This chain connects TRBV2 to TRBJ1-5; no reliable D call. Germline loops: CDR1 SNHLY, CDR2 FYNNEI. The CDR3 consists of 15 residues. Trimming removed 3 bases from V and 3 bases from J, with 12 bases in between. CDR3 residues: CASSDLQQINQPQHF. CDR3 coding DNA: TGTGCCAGCAGTGACCTACAGCAAATCAATCAGCCCCAGCATTTT.

The CDR3: CASSFGGGETQYF. The CDR3 DNA reads TGTGCCAGCAGCTTCGGAGGAGGGGAGACCCAGTACTTC. V is TRBV11-2 and J is TRBJ2-5, with D possibly matching TRBD2 (6 bases). Germline V gene sequence: CDR1 SGHAT, CDR2 FQNNGV. The length of the CDR3 is 13 residues. Trimming removed 3 bases at V and 5 bases at J, with 10 bases between.

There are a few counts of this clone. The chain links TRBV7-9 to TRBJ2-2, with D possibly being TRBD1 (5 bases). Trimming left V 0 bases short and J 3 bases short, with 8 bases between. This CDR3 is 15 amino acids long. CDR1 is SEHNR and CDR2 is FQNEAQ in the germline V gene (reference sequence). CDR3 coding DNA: TGTGCCAGCAGCTTAGCACAGGTGGACACCGGGGAGCTGTTTTTT. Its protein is CASSLAQVDTGELFF.

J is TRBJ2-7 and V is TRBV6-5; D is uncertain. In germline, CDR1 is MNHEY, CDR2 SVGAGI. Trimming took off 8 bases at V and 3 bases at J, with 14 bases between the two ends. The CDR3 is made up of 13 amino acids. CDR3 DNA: TGTGCCAGCCAACGGGTCCGCGGCTACGAGCAGTACTTC. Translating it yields CASQRVRGYEQYF.

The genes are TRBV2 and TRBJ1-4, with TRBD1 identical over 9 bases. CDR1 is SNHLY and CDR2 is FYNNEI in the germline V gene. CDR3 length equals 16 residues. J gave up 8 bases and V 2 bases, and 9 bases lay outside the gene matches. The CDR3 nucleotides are TGTGCCAGCAGTGAACCTCTGGGACAGGGAAGCGAAAAACTGTTTTTT. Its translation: CASSEPLGQGSEKLFF.

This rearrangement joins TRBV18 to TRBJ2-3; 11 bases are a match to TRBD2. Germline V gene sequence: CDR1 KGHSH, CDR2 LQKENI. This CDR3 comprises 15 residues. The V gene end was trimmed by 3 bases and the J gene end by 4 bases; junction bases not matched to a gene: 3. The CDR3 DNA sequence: TGTGCCAGCTCACCTGGGACTAGCGGTTCAGATACGCAGTATTTT. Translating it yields CASSPGTSGSDTQYF.

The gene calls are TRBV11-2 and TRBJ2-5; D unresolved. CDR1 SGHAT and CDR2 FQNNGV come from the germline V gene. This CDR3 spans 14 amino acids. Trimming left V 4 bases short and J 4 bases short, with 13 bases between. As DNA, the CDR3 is TGTGCCAGCAGCTCAGACCGTACGACAGAGACCCAGTACTTC. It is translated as CASSSDRTTETQYF.

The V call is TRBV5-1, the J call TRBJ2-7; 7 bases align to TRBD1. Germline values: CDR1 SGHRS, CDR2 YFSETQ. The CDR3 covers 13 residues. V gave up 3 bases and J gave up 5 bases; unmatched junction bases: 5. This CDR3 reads CASSSSTGDEQYF. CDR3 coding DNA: TGCGCCAGCAGCTCATCAACAGGGGACGAGCAGTACTTC.

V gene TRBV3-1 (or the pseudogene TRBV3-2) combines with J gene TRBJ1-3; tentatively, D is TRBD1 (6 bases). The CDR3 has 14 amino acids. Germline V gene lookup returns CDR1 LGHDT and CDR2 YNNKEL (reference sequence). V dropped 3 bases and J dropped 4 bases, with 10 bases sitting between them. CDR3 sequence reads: CASSHGTWGNTIYF. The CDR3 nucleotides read TGTGCCAGCAGCCATGGGACATGGGGAAACACCATATATTTT.

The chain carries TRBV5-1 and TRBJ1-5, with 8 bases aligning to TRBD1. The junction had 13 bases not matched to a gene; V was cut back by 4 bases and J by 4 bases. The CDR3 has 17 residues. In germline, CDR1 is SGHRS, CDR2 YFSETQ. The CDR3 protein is CASSLGWPTGVNQPQHF. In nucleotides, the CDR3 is TGCGCCAGCAGCCTGGGATGGCCGACAGGGGTAAATCAGCCCCAGCATTTT.

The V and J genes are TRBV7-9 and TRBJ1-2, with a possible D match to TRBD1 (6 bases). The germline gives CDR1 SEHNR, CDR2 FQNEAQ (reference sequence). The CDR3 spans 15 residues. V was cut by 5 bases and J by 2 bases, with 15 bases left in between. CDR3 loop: CASSRLQGTNYGYTF. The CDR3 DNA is TGTGCCAGCAGCCGCTTACAGGGCACCAACTATGGCTACACCTTC.

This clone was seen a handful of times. CDR3 in amino acids: CASSLGDTGRRSNQPQHF. The CDR3, as DNA: TGTGCCAGCAGCTTAGGGGACACTGGAAGAAGGAGCAATCAGCCCCAGCATTTT. The chain employs TRBV7-8 and TRBJ1-5; D is perhaps TRBD1 (6 bases). There are 18 residues in the CDR3. Between the trimmed V and J ends, which lost 1 base and 1 base, there was a span of 17 bases. Looked up from germline, CDR1 is SGHVS and CDR2 is FQNEAQ.